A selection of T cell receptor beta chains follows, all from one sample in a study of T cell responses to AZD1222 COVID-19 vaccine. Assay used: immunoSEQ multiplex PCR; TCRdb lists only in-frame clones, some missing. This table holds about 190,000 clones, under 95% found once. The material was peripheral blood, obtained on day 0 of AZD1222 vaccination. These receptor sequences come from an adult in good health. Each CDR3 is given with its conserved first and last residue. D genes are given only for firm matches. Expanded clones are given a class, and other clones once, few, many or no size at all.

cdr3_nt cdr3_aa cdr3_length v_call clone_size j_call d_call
TGTGCCAGCAGCTTAACTAGCGGGAGGGCCCTGCGGGGAACAGATACGCAGTATTTT CASSLTSGRALRGTDTQYF 19 TRBV7-8 . TRBJ2-3 TRBD2
TGTGCCAGCAGCTTATCTCTACTTAACACTGAAGCTTTCTTT CASSLSLLNTEAFF 14 TRBV7-2 . TRBJ1-1 .
TGTGCCAGCAGCAATAGAAAAGGGCCCGACACCGGGGAGCTGTTTTTT CASSNRKGPDTGELFF 16 TRBV21-1 . TRBJ2-2 .
TGTGCCAGCAGTCTCGGACTAGCGGGGTACAATGAGCAGTTCTTC CASSLGLAGYNEQFF 15 TRBV27 . TRBJ2-1 TRBD2
TGTGCCAGCAGCTCTATCTTGTCTCCCGGGGGGTCCTATAATTCACCCCTCCACTTT CASSSILSPGGSYNSPLHF 19 TRBV7-8 . TRBJ1-6 .
TGTGCCACCAGTGATCACAGGGGATATCAGCCCCAGCATTTT CATSDHRGYQPQHF 14 TRBV24-1 . TRBJ1-5 TRBD1
TGTGCCAGCAGCTTAACAGGCCCAGTGAACACTGAAGCTTTCTTT CASSLTGPVNTEAFF 15 TRBV7-3 . TRBJ1-1 .
TGCGCCAGCAGCCAAGGTGGGCCTACGGGACACGGAGGAGCTTTCTTT CASSQGGPTGHGGAFF 16 TRBV4-1 . TRBJ1-1 .
TGTGCCAGCAGCCACCGGGCGCGGGAGGGCTACACCTTC CASSHRAREGYTF 13 TRBV4-2 . TRBJ1-2 .
TGCGCCAGCAGCACAGACGGGGGCTTGGGGCCCCAGCATTTT CASSTDGGLGPQHF 14 TRBV5-1 . TRBJ1-5 .
TGTGCCAGCAGCTTGGGACAGGGAAGACCCCTCCACTTT CASSLGQGRPLHF 13 TRBV7-9 . TRBJ1-6 TRBD1
TGTGCCAGCAGCTCCCCGGGACCCATTTCCAAAAACATTCAGTACTTC CASSSPGPISKNIQYF 16 TRBV7-8 . TRBJ2-4 .
TGCAGCGTCTCCAGGGGGGTCAATGAGCAGTTCTTC CSVSRGVNEQFF 12 TRBV29-1 . TRBJ2-1 .
TGTGCCAGCTCAAAGGGACAGGGGGTAGTAGACTCACCCCTCCACTTT CASSKGQGVVDSPLHF 16 TRBV18 . TRBJ1-6 TRBD1
TGTGCCAGCTCACCACAGGGCTACAACTACAATGAGCAGTTCTTC CASSPQGYNYNEQFF 15 TRBV18 once TRBJ2-1 .
TGTGCCAGTATGTCGAACTACGAGCAGTACTTC CASMSNYEQYF 11 TRBV28 . TRBJ2-7 .
TGTGCCAGCAACCCAGAGGATTGTAATGAAAAACTGTTTTTT CASNPEDCNEKLFF 14 TRBV11-3 . TRBJ1-4 .
TGTGCCAGCAGCCCCTACAGGGGGCACGGAACTAATGAAAAACTGTTTTTT CASSPYRGHGTNEKLFF 17 TRBV9 . TRBJ1-4 TRBD1
TGTGCCAGCTCACCTGGGACTAGCGGCGAGCAGTACTTC CASSPGTSGEQYF 13 TRBV18 . TRBJ2-7 TRBD2
TGTGCCAGCTCACCCTATTACAATCAGCCCCAGCATTTT CASSPYYNQPQHF 13 TRBV18 . TRBJ1-5 .
TGTGCCACCAGCAGAGATTTGGCAAACTATGGCTACACCTTC CATSRDLANYGYTF 14 TRBV15 . TRBJ1-2 .
TGTGCCAGCAGTTACGTCCAAGAGACCCAGTACTTC CASSYVQETQYF 12 TRBV6-2/TRBV6-3 . TRBJ2-5 .
TGTGCAAGTCGCCCGCGAGGGACCAGAGCTAACTATGGCTACACCTTC CASRPRGTRANYGYTF 16 TRBV12-2 . TRBJ1-2 .
TGCGCCACCAACAGTGCAACTAATGAAAAACTGTTTTTT CATNSATNEKLFF 13 TRBV23-1 . TRBJ1-4 .
TGTGCCAGCAGCTTCTCCCGTGGAGAGGTCGGGGAGCTGTTTTTT CASSFSRGEVGELFF 15 TRBV5-4 once TRBJ2-2 .
TGTGCCAGAAGCTTGGGTGTATCGGGGGGACCCCCCTACAATGAGCAGTTCTTC CARSLGVSGGPPYNEQFF 18 TRBV5-3 . TRBJ2-1 TRBD2
TGTGCCAGCAGCCGCTACATAGACTATGGCTACACCTTC CASSRYIDYGYTF 13 TRBV14 . TRBJ1-2 .
TGTGCCAGCAGCTTAAGTCCCAGCACAGATACGCAGTATTTT CASSLSPSTDTQYF 14 TRBV11-3 . TRBJ2-3 .
TGCGCCAGCAGCCTAACGGAACAGGGGCGCGAGCAGTACTTC CASSLTEQGREQYF 14 TRBV4-1 . TRBJ2-7 TRBD1
TGTGCCAGCCGATCGGGTGTTAAAGAGACCCAGTACTTC CASRSGVKETQYF 13 TRBV2 . TRBJ2-5 .
TGCGCCAGCAGCTCCCGACAGGGGACCACAGATACGCAGTATTTT CASSSRQGTTDTQYF 15 TRBV5-1 . TRBJ2-3 TRBD1
TGTGCCACCATGTTAGGGGGCGATCAGCCCCAGCATTTT CATMLGGDQPQHF 13 TRBV15 . TRBJ1-5 TRBD1
TGTGCCAGCAGCTTAGTAGGGCCAGATACGCAGTATTTT CASSLVGPDTQYF 13 TRBV7-2 . TRBJ2-3 .
TGTGCCAGCAGCCGCGGAGACCTGACACTTGAAAAACTGTTTTTT CASSRGDLTLEKLFF 15 TRBV14 few TRBJ1-4 .
TGCAGCGCCTCGGGGGGCGTACGCTACGAGCAGTACTTC CSASGGVRYEQYF 13 TRBV29-1 . TRBJ2-7 .
TGTGCCAGCAGTGAATCGGGACTCAATGAGCAGTTCTTC CASSESGLNEQFF 13 TRBV25-1 . TRBJ2-1 .
TGTGCCAGCAGCTCTCAGTTAACTAGCGGGGGCACAGATACGCAGTATTTT CASSSQLTSGGTDTQYF 17 TRBV5-8 . TRBJ2-3 TRBD2
TGTGCCAGCAGTGGGTCAGGTACCTCCGGGGGCTACACCTTC CASSGSGTSGGYTF 14 TRBV2 few TRBJ1-2 .
TGCGCCAGCAGCGGACAGGGGGCAAGGGGCACTGAAGCTTTCTTT CASSGQGARGTEAFF 15 TRBV5-1 . TRBJ1-1 TRBD1
TGTGCCAGCAGTGAGACGGGGGGTTTTGAAGCTTTCTTT CASSETGGFEAFF 13 TRBV6-1 . TRBJ1-1 .
TGTGCCAGCAACCCGATACGGGCGGAAAACAATGAGCAGTTCTTC CASNPIRAENNEQFF 15 TRBV5-6 . TRBJ2-1 .
TGTGCCAGCAGCTTGGGGGTTTCGCCGGACACAGATACGCAGTATTTT CASSLGVSPDTDTQYF 16 TRBV5-6 . TRBJ2-3 .
TGCGCCAGCAGCTTGGGTTCTTCAGGGGCTGGGGCCAACGTCCTGACTTTC CASSLGSSGAGANVLTF 17 TRBV5-1 . TRBJ2-6 .
TGCGCCAGCAGCCCCACCCAGGGCGGGGGGCCTATTCTTCGATCCTACGAGCAGTACTTC CASSPTQGGGPILRSYEQYF 20 TRBV4-1 . TRBJ2-7 TRBD2
TGTGCCAGCAGTGAACAGGGGAGGAACACCATATATTTT CASSEQGRNTIYF 13 TRBV25-1 . TRBJ1-3 .